The 32 T cell receptor beta chains below were found in one sample sequenced in a study of cytomegalovirus exposure and HLA in healthy donors. Data came from immunoSEQ multiplex PCR; TCRdb stores just in-frame clones and leaves some out. The table lists 260,000 or so clones, about 83% of them singletons. The source material was PBMCs. Every receptor here comes from a young man in good health and CMV-seronegative.

J is TRBJ1-1 and V is TRBV4-1, with D possibly matching TRBD1 (6 bases). CDR1 is MGHRA and CDR2 is YSYEKL in the germline V gene. Trimming took off 1 base at V and 7 bases at J, with 10 bases between the two ends. CDR3 length equals 13 residues. CDR3 protein: CASSQARGNEAFF. The CDR3, as DNA: TGCGCCAGCAGCCAAGCAAGGGGGAATGAAGCTTTCTTT.

The V gene is TRBV25-1, the J gene TRBJ1-4; D unclear. V dropped 0 bases and J dropped 10 bases, with 9 bases sitting between them. CDR1 MGHDK and CDR2 SYGVNS come from the germline V gene. This CDR3 contains 13 residues. The CDR3 sequence is CASSEYQRGKLFF. Written as DNA, the CDR3 is TGTGCCAGCAGTGAATATCAGCGGGGAAAACTGTTTTTT.

This clone was detected only a few times. This rearrangement joins TRBV5-4 to TRBJ2-7, with TRBD1 matching 8 bases. The CDR3 length is 15 residues. CDR1 is SGHNT and CDR2 is YYREEE in the germline V gene (reference sequence). Trimming at V came to 4 bases and at J to 2 bases, leaving 8 bases not matched to a gene. In DNA, the CDR3 is TGTGCCAGCAGCCCTATGGACAGGGACACCTACGAGCAGTACTTC. Translation: CASSPMDRDTYEQYF.

V usage is TRBV7-9 and J usage is TRBJ2-7; TRBD2 aligns across 9 bases. V lost 3 bases to trimming and J lost 3 bases; unmatched junction nucleotides: 6. Per the germline V gene, CDR1 is SEHNR and CDR2 is FQNEAQ (reference sequence). The CDR3 length is 15 residues. The CDR3 loop is CASSLSSSGIYEQYF. The CDR3 nucleotides read TGTGCCAGCAGCTTGAGTTCTAGCGGGATCTACGAGCAGTACTTC. Filled out from reference TRBV7-9 and TRBJ2-7, the complete variable domain reads DTGVSQNPRHKITKRGQNVTFRCDPISEHNRLYWYRQTLGQGPEFLTYFQNEAQLEKSRLLSDRFSAERPKGSFSTLEIQRTEQGDSAMYLCASSLSSSGIYEQYFGPGTRLTVT.

This clone was found a few times. The rearrangement joins TRBV11-2 to TRBJ1-2, with D possibly TRBD1 on 5 matching bases. The CDR3 is 15 residues long. The V end lost 4 bases, the J end lost 3 bases, and 15 bases lay between the germline ends. Germline-derived CDR1 and CDR2 are SGHAT and FQNNGV. The CDR3 DNA is TGTGCCAGCAGCTCCCGGACATTTGAGGACTATGGCTACACCTTC. Residues: CASSSRTFEDYGYTF.

The J gene is TRBJ2-7, the V gene TRBV6-5; D may be TRBD1 (6 bases). Germline CDR1 reads MNHEY; CDR2 reads SVGAGI. Trimming stripped 6 bases from V and 5 bases from J, with 17 bases between. This CDR3 comprises 14 residues. CDR3: CASRTTGSTHEQYF. Here the CDR3 DNA reads TGTGCCAGCAGAACCACAGGGAGTACCCACGAGCAGTACTTC.

The chain joins TRBV2 to TRBJ1-4; D gene uncertain. This CDR3 has 15 residues. V lost 4 bases and J lost 0, with 9 bases in between. Germline V gene sequence: CDR1 SNHLY, CDR2 FYNNEI. The CDR3 DNA reads as TGTGCCAGCAGTGGAGTGGTTGCAACTAATGAAAAACTGTTTTTT. Translation gives CASSGVVATNEKLFF.

V gene TRBV4-1 combines with J gene TRBJ2-1, with 13 bases aligning to TRBD2. Germline CDR1 and CDR2: MGHRA and YSYEKL. The trim removed 0 bases at V and 8 bases at J, leaving 1 base unmatched. The CDR3 is 15 residues long. This CDR3 reads CASSQELAGGDEQFF. CDR3 bases: TGCGCCAGCAGCCAAGAACTAGCGGGAGGGGATGAGCAGTTCTTC.

This clone was observed a few times. V gene TRBV7-9 combines with J gene TRBJ1-6, with D possibly TRBD1 on 5 matching bases. Germline CDR1 and CDR2: SEHNR and FQNEAQ (reference sequence). The CDR3 covers 14 residues. The V end was cut by 2 bases, the J end by 9 bases, with 11 bases between. CDR3 sequence: CASSLSGVGSPLHF. CDR3 coding DNA: TGTGCCAGCAGCTTATCGGGGGTTGGTTCACCCCTCCACTTT.

This clone was seen a handful of times. This chain links TRBV2 with TRBJ2-7; a weak D match, TRBD1 (6 bases). Between the trimmed V and J ends, which lost 6 bases and 0 bases, there was a span of 15 bases. The germline CDR1 and CDR2 sequences are SNHLY and FYNNEI. This CDR3 spans 15 amino acids. The CDR3 DNA reads TGTGCCAGCAGCCCCGGGACATACACCTCCTACGAGCAGTACTTC. It yields the protein CASSPGTYTSYEQYF.

The genes are TRBV4-2 and TRBJ2-7; TRBD2 agrees at 10 bases. This CDR3 contains 14 residues. V lost 4 bases and J lost 4; bases outside the gene matches: 4. The germline V gene has CDR1 LGHNA and CDR2 YNFKEQ. The CDR3 loop is CASSPSGSVYEQYF. The CDR3, as DNA: TGTGCCAGCAGCCCTAGCGGGAGTGTGTACGAGCAGTACTTC.

The chain recombines TRBV27 with TRBJ1-1, with TRBD1 matching 8 bases. The CDR3 is 14 residues long. Trimming removed 10 bases from V and 0 bases from J; junction bases left unmatched: 7. CDR1 MNHEY and CDR2 SMNVEV come from the germline V gene (reference sequence). The CDR3 loop reads CATSYRGMNTEAFF. The DNA for the CDR3 is TGTGCCACCTCGTACAGGGGGATGAACACTGAAGCTTTCTTT.

V usage is TRBV30 and J usage is TRBJ2-7, with D unresolved. Germline CDR1 GTSNPN, CDR2 SVGIG (reference sequence). V was shortened by 3 bases and J by 2 bases, with 14 bases between the two germline ends. The CDR3 runs to 14 residues. The CDR3 loop reads CAWRGVVPAYEQYF. The CDR3 DNA reads as TGTGCCTGGAGAGGAGTAGTTCCCGCCTACGAGCAGTACTTC.

Notes on this clone: Other DNA variants within this sample encode the same CDR3. The genes are TRBV4-3 and TRBJ2-1, with D maybe TRBD1 (6 bases). Trimming took 4 bases from V and 10 from J, leaving 11 bases between them. Germline CDR1 is LGHNA and CDR2 is YSLEER. CDR3 length: 12 amino acids. Here the CDR3 reads CASSPGRGEQFF. CDR3 in DNA: TGCGCCAGCAGCCCAGGCAGGGGCGAGCAGTTCTTC.

V and J are TRBV9 and TRBJ1-1, with D perhaps TRBD1 (6 bases). V lost 3 bases, J lost 1 base, and 13 bases lay in between. This CDR3 has 15 residues. CDR1 is SGDLS, CDR2 YYNGEE, per germline. DNA of the CDR3: TGTGCCAGCAGCGCCCGACAGGCTGGGAACACTGAAGCTTTCTTT. This encodes CASSARQAGNTEAFF.

The rearrangement links TRBV5-6 to TRBJ1-1; TRBD1 matches 7 bases. The CDR3 spans 14 residues. Per the germline V gene, CDR1 is SGHDT and CDR2 is YYEEEE. The V and J ends lost 2 bases and 3 bases, in that order; junction bases with no gene match: 4. CDR3 region: CASSFDRAHTEAFF. Here the CDR3 DNA reads TGTGCCAGCAGCTTCGACAGGGCTCACACTGAAGCTTTCTTT.

The CDR3 coding sequence is TGTGCCAGCAGCTTTTCTTCCACCGGGGAGCTGTTTTTT. Its protein is CASSFSSTGELFF. This sequence joins TRBV7-9 and TRBJ2-2; no reliable D call. Germline values: CDR1 SEHNR, CDR2 FQNEAQ (reference sequence). The CDR3 consists of 13 residues. Trimming took 3 bases from V and 4 from J, leaving 6 bases between them.

V gene TRBV6-5 combines with J gene TRBJ1-1; the D is unclear. The V gene lost 5 bases and the J gene lost 5 bases, with 15 bases spanning the gap. The CDR3 covers 14 residues. The germline gives CDR1 MNHEY, CDR2 SVGAGI. The CDR3 loop is CASSPSWSSTEAFF. CDR3 nucleotides: TGTGCCAGCAGTCCCTCCTGGTCCAGTACTGAAGCTTTCTTT.

The V gene is TRBV29-1, the J gene TRBJ2-7, with TRBD2 identical over 14 bases. Unmatched junction bases numbered 8, after V lost 6 bases and J lost 7 bases. Germline V lookup: CDR1 SQVTM, CDR2 ANQGSEA. This CDR3 is built from 14 residues. The CDR3 coding sequence is TGCAGCGTGCGACCGGGACTAGCGGGAGTTGAGCAGTACTTC. Translating gives CSVRPGLAGVEQYF.

In this sample, this clone turned up once. The V gene is TRBV28, the J gene TRBJ2-1; maybe TRBD2 (6 bases). V gave up 5 bases and J gave up 9 bases, with 17 bases separating them. The V gene's germline CDR1 is MDHEN and CDR2 SYDVKM. The CDR3 sequence is 14 residues long. The DNA for the CDR3 is TGTGCCAGCAGTCTTAGACTAGATTCGGGTGAGCAGTTCTTC. Encoded protein: CASSLRLDSGEQFF.

This chain joins TRBV27 and TRBJ2-2; 9 bases align to TRBD1. The junction had 3 bases not matched to a gene; V was cut back by 3 bases and J by 4 bases. The CDR3 consists of 15 residues. The germline V gene encodes CDR1 MNHEY and CDR2 SMNVEV (reference sequence). CDR3 coding DNA: TGTGCCAGCAGTTTGGGGACAGGGTTCACCGGGGAGCTGTTTTTT. Translating gives CASSLGTGFTGELFF.

The chain is built from TRBV15 and TRBJ2-7; no reliable D call. V gave up 1 base and J gave up 3 bases, with 7 bases separating them. Germline V gene lookup returns CDR1 LNHNV and CDR2 YYDKDF (reference sequence). The CDR3 totals 13 residues. Written as DNA, the CDR3 is TGTGCCACCAGCAGAGGACAAATCTACGAGCAGTACTTC. Its protein product is CATSRGQIYEQYF.

This sequence joins TRBV10-2 and TRBJ1-6; tentative D call: TRBD1 (5 bases). Germline V gives CDR1 WSHSY, CDR2 SAAADI. CDR3 length equals 16 residues. With 2 bases removed from V and 5 bases from J, the gap between germline ends came to 13 bases. For the CDR3, the DNA is TGCGCCAGCAGTGAGGCCCGGACACAGAATAATTCACCCCTCCACTTT. It translates to CASSEARTQNNSPLHF.

The CDR3 reads CASSKGLAGGGEQFF. The CDR3 DNA reads as TGTGCCAGCAGCAAGGGACTAGCGGGGGGCGGCGAGCAGTTCTTC. This chain joins TRBV7-2 and TRBJ2-1, with 15 bases matching TRBD2. J was trimmed by 10 bases and V by 5 bases; bases with no gene match: 6. CDR1 SGHTA and CDR2 FQGNSA come from the germline V gene. The length of the CDR3 is 15 residues.

The chain couples TRBV10-3 to TRBJ2-1, with 10 bases lining up with TRBD2. The CDR3 has 14 amino acids. V lost 0 bases to trimming and J lost 12 bases; unmatched junction nucleotides: 5. CDR1 is ENHRY and CDR2 is SYGVKD in the germline V gene. Here the CDR3 reads CAISESSSGGSQFF. Written as DNA, the CDR3 is TGTGCCATCAGTGAGTCGAGTAGCGGGGGGTCGCAGTTCTTC.

This rearrangement joins TRBV5-6 to TRBJ1-2; possible D gene TRBD1, 6 bases. CDR1 is SGHDT, CDR2 YYEEEE, per germline. CDR3 size: 13 residues. The V and J ends lost 5 bases and 8 bases respectively, with 16 bases between them. CDR3 amino acids: CASRLRRGKGYTF. The CDR3 DNA is TGTGCCAGCAGACTCAGAAGGGGGAAAGGCTACACCTTC.

V and J are TRBV19 and TRBJ2-7; D perhaps matches TRBD1 (5 bases). Germline values: CDR1 LNHDA, CDR2 SQIVND (reference sequence). The length of the CDR3 is 14 residues. Trimming stripped 4 bases from V and 0 bases from J, with 10 bases between. DNA of the CDR3: TGTGCCAGTAGTAACCTAGGGGTCTCCTACGAGCAGTACTTC. It encodes CASSNLGVSYEQYF.

The CDR3 reads CASSQVRQSYEQYF. The CDR3, as DNA: TGCGCCAGCAGCCAGGTTCGACAGAGCTACGAGCAGTACTTC. The chain carries TRBV4-3 and TRBJ2-7; weak D call: TRBD1 (5 bases). CDR1 and CDR2 from the germline V gene are LGHNA and YSLEER. The germline V and J ends were trimmed by 3 bases and 3 bases, with 12 bases remaining between them. CDR3 length: 14 residues.

The V gene is TRBV6-5, the J gene TRBJ1-6; no reliable D call. V lost 9 bases to trimming and J lost 7 bases, with 13 bases between them. There are 13 residues in the CDR3. The germline V gene has CDR1 MNHEY and CDR2 SVGAGI. The CDR3 spells CASNVAQNSPLHF. In nucleotides, the CDR3 is TGTGCCAGTAATGTAGCGCAAAATTCACCCCTCCACTTT.

V and J are TRBV6-5 and TRBJ1-2, with 7 bases that match TRBD1. CDR1 and CDR2 from the germline V gene are MNHEY and SVGAGI. CDR3 length: 14 residues. J gave up 4 bases and V 5 bases, and 7 bases lay outside the gene matches. The CDR3 nucleotides are TGTGCCAGCAGTGACCTCGACAGGGCCTATGGCTACACCTTC. Its translation: CASSDLDRAYGYTF.

V is TRBV10-1 and J is TRBJ2-3; D is uncertain. V shed 0 bases and J shed 8 bases, with 9 bases lying between them. This CDR3 region has 13 residues. CDR1 is WNHNN and CDR2 is SYGVQD in the germline V gene (reference sequence). CDR3 sequence (DNA): TGCGCCAGCAGTGAGTCGAAGCACCTTACGCAGTATTTT. It specifies CASSESKHLTQYF.

V is TRBV28 and J is TRBJ2-3; 8 bases are a match to TRBD2. Trimming cost V 11 bases and J 6 bases; bases outside gene matches: 7. Germline CDR1 MDHEN, CDR2 SYDVKM. The CDR3 is 12 amino acids. CDR3 residues: CAVKTSDDTQYF. Here the CDR3 DNA reads TGTGCCGTAAAGACTAGCGACGATACGCAGTATTTT.